This T cell receptor (beta chain) is drawn from a study of Ad26.COV2.S vaccination and SARS-CoV-2 variants. Generated by immunoSEQ multiplex PCR, the TCRdb table keeps only in-frame clones and is missing some. The data hold about 460,000 clones, with roughly 87% observed a single time. Germline CDR1 and CDR2: KGHSH and LQKENI. The CDR3 has 15 amino acids. The trim removed 4 bases at V and 7 bases at J, leaving 10 bases unmatched. Treatment noted: over 15 received Ad26.COV2.S at low or high dose, single or two shots; about five received placebo; per-sample allocation not given. On day 63 after the first injection, vaccine and placebo recipients gave samples. The individual, an adult aged 18-55 years, was a donor in Boston.

The sequencing used peripheral blood, collected in a trial of Ad26.COV2.S vaccine versus placebo. The origin of this receptor is a person aged 18-60 years who received the Ad26.COV2.S COVID-19 vaccine or a placebo. J is TRBJ2-7 and V is TRBV18; 10 bases agree with TRBD1. This chain's CDR3 is CASSLGTGVRGEQYF. The DNA of the CDR3 is TGTGCCAGCTCACTTGGGACAGGGGTAAGGGGTGAGCAGTACTTC.